This T cell receptor (beta chain) appears in the sequencing data of a study of blood T cells in healthy people across ages. Germline CDR1 and CDR2: MDHEN and SYDVKM. The V and J ends lost 3 bases and 2 bases respectively, with 16 bases between them. This CDR3 is built from 16 residues. A second about 6 to 11 cycle PCR used barcoded and J-beta primers. The study obtained at least 2.5 million CDR3-containing paired-end reads from every sample. TCRdb re-derived calls from the 5' RACE reads in MiXCR, one entry per CDR3 protein. The repertoire holds about 1.4 million distinct CDR3 sequences, with almost 60% as singletons. Study conclusions and caveats: Getting older went along with TCR beta diversity per million T cells dropping roughly linearly.

For this clonotype: What it recognizes is unknown.

This clonotype originated in a man in his late teens or twenties in good health. Sequencing input: blood. The J gene is TRBJ1-2, the V gene TRBV28; D is uncertain. CDR3 in DNA: TGTGCCAGCAGTTTTAAACGGCCGGGAGCCAACTATGGCTACACCTTC. It encodes CASSFKRPGANYGYTF.